This TCR beta chain was sequenced in a study of blood T cell repertoires in COVID-19. The V and J ends lost 2 bases and 6 bases respectively, with 8 bases between them. Germline assignment: CDR1 LNHDA and CDR2 SQIVND (reference sequence). CDR3 length: 13 residues. This clone was picked up one time. Clones were read by immunoSEQ multiplex PCR, and TCRdb kept only the in-frame ones, dropping some. The sample has a few hundred thousand clones, around 87% seen once; the top ten hold 1% to 1.5%. This receptor was taken from a man aged 30 to 45 who had recovered from COVID-19. Sequenced input: PBMCs or T cells enriched from blood (not recorded which). The rearrangement joins TRBV19 to TRBJ1-5, with a tentative D call TRBD1 (6 bases). This CDR3 is CASSISGVQPQHF. As DNA, the CDR3 is TGTGCCAGTAGTATATCAGGGGTTCAGCCCCAGCATTTT.